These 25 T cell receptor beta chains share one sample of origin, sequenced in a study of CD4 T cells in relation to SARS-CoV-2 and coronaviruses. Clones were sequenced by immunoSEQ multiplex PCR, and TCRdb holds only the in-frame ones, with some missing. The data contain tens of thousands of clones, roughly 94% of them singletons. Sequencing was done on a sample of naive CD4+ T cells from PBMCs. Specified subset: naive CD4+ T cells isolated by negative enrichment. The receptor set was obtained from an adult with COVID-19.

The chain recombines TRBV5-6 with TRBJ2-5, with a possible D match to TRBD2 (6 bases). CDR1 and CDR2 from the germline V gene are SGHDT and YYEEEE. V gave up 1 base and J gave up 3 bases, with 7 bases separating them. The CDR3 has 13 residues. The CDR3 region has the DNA TGTGCCAGCAGCTTGCCTAGCGAAGAGACCCAGTACTTC. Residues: CASSLPSEETQYF.

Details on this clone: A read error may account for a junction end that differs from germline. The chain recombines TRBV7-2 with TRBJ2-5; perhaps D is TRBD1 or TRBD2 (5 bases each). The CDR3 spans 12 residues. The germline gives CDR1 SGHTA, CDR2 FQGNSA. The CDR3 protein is CASGARRDLHHF. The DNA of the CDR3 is TGTGCCAGCGGGGCCCGTCGGGATTTACACCACTTC.

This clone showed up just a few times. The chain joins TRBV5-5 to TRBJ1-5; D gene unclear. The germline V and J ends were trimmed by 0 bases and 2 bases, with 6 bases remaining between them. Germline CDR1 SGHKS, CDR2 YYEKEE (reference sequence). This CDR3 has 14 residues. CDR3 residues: CASSLGQRNQPQHF. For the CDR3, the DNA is TGTGCCAGCAGCTTGGGGCAGCGCAATCAGCCCCAGCATTTT.

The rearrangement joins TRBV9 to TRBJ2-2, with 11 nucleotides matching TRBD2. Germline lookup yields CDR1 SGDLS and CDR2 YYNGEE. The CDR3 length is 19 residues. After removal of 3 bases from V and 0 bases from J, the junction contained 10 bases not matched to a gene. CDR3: CASSAPGLAEVTNTGELFF. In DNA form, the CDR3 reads TGTGCCAGCAGCGCCCCGGGACTAGCGGAGGTAACGAACACCGGGGAGCTGTTTTTT.

DNA for the CDR3: TGTGCCAGCAGTTTATCGGTGGAGCAGTACTTC. As protein: CASSLSVEQYF. J is TRBJ2-7 and V is TRBV12-3 or TRBV12-4, with D unresolved. Deletions cut 2 bases from V and 7 bases from J, with 6 bases between. The CDR3 is made up of 11 amino acids.

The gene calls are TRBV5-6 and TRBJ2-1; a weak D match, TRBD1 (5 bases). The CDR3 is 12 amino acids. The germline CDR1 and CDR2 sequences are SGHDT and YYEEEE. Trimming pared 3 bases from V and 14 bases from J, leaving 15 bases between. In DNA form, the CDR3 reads TGTGCCAGCAGCTCGAGTCACCTCAGGGAGTTCTTC. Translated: CASSSSHLREFF.

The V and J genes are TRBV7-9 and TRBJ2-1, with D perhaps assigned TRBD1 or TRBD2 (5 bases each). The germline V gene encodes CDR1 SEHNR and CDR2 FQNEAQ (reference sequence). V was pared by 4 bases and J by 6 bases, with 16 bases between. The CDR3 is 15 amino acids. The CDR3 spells CASSSPLGVGNEQFF. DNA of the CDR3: TGTGCCAGCAGCTCCCCTCTGGGGGTGGGCAATGAGCAGTTCTTC.

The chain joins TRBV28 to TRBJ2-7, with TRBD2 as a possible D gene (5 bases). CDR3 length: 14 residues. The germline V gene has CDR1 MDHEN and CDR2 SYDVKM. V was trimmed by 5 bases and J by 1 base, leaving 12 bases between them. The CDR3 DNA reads TGTGCCAGCAGTGGGTGGGCGGGTTCCTACGAGCAGTACTTC. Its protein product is CASSGWAGSYEQYF. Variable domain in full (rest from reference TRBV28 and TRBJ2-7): DVKVTQSSRYLVKRTGEKVFLECVQDMDHENMFWYRQDPGLGLRLIYFSYDVKMKEKGDIPEGYSVSREKKERFSLILESASTNQTSMYLCASSGWAGSYEQYFGPGTRLTVT.

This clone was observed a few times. The CDR3 is CASSLDGLASYEQYF. CDR3 DNA sequence: TGTGCCAGCAGCTTAGACGGGCTAGCGTCGTACGAGCAGTACTTC. The chain has TRBV7-9 and TRBJ2-7; TRBD2 might be the D (6 bases). Germline loops: CDR1 SEHNR, CDR2 FQNEAQ (reference sequence). This CDR3 has 15 amino acids. Trimming took off 1 base at V and 4 bases at J, with 14 bases between the two ends.

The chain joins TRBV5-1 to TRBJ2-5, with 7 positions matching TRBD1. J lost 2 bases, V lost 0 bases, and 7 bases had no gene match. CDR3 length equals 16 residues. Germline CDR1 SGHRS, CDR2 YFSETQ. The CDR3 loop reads CASSLGGGRGQETQYF. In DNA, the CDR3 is TGCGCCAGCAGCTTGGGTGGGGGCAGGGGGCAAGAGACCCAGTACTTC. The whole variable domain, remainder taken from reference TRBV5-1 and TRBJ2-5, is KAGVTQTPRYLIKTRGQQVTLSCSPISGHRSVSWYQQTPGQGLQFLFEYFSETQRNKGNFPGRFSGRQFSNSRSEMNVSTLELGDSALYLCASSLGGGRGQETQYFGPGTRLLVL.

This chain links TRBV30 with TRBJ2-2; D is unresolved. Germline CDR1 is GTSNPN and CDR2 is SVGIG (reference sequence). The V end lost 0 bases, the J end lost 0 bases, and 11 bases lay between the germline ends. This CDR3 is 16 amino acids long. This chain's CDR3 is CAWSVTIKTNTGELFF. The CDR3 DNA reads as TGTGCCTGGAGTGTGACGATAAAAACGAACACCGGGGAGCTGTTTTTT.

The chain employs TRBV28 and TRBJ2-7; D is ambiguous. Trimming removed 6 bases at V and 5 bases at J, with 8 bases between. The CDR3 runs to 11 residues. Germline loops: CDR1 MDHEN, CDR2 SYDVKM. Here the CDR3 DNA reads TGTGCCAGCAGCTCCAACAACGAGCAGTACTTC. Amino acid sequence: CASSSNNEQYF.

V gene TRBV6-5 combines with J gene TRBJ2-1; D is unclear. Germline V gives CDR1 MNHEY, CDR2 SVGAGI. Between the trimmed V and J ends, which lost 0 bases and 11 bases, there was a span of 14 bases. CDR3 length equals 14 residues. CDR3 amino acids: CASSYSPGDSKQFF. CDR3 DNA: TGTGCCAGCAGTTACTCACCGGGCGATAGTAAGCAGTTCTTC.

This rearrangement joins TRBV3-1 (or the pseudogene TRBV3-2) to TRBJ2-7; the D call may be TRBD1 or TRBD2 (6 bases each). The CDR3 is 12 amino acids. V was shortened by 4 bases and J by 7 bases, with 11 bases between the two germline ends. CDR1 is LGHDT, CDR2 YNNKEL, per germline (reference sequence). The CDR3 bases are TGTGCCAGCAGCCCGGGGGCGCGGGAGCAGTACTTC. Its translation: CASSPGAREQYF.

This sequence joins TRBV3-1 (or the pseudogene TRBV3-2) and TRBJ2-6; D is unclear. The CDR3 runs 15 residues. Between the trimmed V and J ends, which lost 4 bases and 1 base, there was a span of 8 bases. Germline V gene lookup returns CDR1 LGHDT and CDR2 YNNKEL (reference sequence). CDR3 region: CASSPRRSGANVLTF. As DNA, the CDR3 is TGTGCCAGCAGCCCCCGCAGGTCTGGGGCCAACGTCCTGACTTTC.

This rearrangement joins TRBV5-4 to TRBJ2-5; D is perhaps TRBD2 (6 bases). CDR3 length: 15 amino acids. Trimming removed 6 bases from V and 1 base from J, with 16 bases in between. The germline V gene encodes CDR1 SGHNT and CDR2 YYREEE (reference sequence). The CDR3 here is CASTPSGGPQETQYF. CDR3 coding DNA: TGTGCCAGCACCCCTTCCGGAGGGCCCCAAGAGACCCAGTACTTC.

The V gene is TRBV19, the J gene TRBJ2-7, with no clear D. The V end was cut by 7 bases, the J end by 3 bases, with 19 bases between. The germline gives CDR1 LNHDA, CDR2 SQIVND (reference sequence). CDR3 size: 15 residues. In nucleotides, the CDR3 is TGTGCCAGTAATAGAGGAGCTACAATGGACTACGAGCAGTACTTC. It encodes CASNRGATMDYEQYF.

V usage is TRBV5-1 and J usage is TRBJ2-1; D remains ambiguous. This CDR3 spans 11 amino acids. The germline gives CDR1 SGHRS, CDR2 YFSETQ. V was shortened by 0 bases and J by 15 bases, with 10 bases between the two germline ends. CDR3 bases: TGCGCCAGCAGCTTGGATTCGAGTCGGTTCTTC. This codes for CASSLDSSRFF.

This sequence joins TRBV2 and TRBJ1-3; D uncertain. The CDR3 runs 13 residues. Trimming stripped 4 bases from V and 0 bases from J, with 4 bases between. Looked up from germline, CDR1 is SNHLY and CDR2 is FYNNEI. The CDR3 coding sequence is TGTGCCAGCAGTGCTTCCTCTGGAAACACCATATATTTT. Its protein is CASSASSGNTIYF. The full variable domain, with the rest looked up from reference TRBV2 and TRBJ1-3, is EPEVTQTPSHQVTQMGQEVILRCVPISNHLYFYWYRQILGQKVEFLVSFYNNEISEKSEIFDDQFSVERPDGSNFTLKIRSTKLEDSAMYFCASSASSGNTIYFGEGSWLTVV.

The DNA of the CDR3 is TGTGCCAGCAGTCCTAGCGGAACCACAGATACGCAGTATTTT. Translating it yields CASSPSGTTDTQYF. V gene TRBV9 combines with J gene TRBJ2-3; 7 nucleotides align to TRBD2. The CDR3 length is 14 residues. CDR1 is SGDLS, CDR2 YYNGEE, per germline. The junction had 5 bases not matched to a gene; V was cut back by 5 bases and J by 2 bases. Drawing the rest from reference TRBV9 and TRBJ2-3, the complete variable domain is DSGVTQTPKHLITATGQRVTLRCSPRSGDLSVYWYQQSLDQGLQFLIQYYNGEERAKGNILERFSAQQFPDLHSELNLSSLELGDSALYFCASSPSGTTDTQYFGPGTRLTVL.

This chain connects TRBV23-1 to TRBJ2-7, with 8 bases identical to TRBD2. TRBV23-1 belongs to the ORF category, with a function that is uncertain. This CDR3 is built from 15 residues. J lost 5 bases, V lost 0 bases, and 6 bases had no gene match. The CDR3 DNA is TGCGCCAGCAGTCAATCGTTCGGGGGGGTTCACGAGCAGTACTTC. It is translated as CASSQSFGGVHEQYF.

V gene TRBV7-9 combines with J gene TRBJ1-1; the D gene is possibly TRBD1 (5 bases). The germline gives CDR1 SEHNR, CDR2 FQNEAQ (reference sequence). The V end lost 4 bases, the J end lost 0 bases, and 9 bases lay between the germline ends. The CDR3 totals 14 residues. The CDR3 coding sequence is TGTGCCAGCAGCTCAAAGGGACTGAACACTGAAGCTTTCTTT. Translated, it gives CASSSKGLNTEAFF. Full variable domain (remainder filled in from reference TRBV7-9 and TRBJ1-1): DTGVSQNPRHKITKRGQNVTFRCDPISEHNRLYWYRQTLGQGPEFLTYFQNEAQLEKSRLLSDRFSAERPKGSFSTLEIQRTEQGDSAMYLCASSSKGLNTEAFFGQGTRLTVV.

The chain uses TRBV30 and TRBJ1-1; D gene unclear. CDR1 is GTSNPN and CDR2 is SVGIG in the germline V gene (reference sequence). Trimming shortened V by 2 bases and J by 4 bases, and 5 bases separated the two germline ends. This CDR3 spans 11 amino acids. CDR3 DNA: TGTGCCTGGAGTAGTCGCACTGAAGCTTTCTTT. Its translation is CAWSSRTEAFF.

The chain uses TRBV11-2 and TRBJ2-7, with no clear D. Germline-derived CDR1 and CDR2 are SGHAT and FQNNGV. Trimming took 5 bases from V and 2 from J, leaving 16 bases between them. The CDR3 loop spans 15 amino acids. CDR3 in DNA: TGTGCCAGCAGCGTGTCGCATACTACGGCCTACGAGCAGTACTTC. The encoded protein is CASSVSHTTAYEQYF.

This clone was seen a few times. CDR3 protein: CASSIPRGEAFF. The CDR3 DNA follows: TGTGCCAGTAGTATACCCCGGGGTGAAGCTTTCTTT. The genes are TRBV19 and TRBJ1-1; D gene unclear. This CDR3 spans 12 amino acids. Germline CDR1 reads LNHDA; CDR2 reads SQIVND (reference sequence). Trimming took 2 bases from V and 7 from J, leaving 8 bases between them.